This TCR beta chain was sequenced in a study of beta chain features in type 1 diabetes. Study-wide background: The number of sorted cells examined across all samples was roughly 100,000,000.

Investigators reverse transcribed all isolated RNA, so they sequenced expressed TCRB transcripts. Assay used: immunoSEQ multiplex PCR; TCRdb lists only in-frame clones, some missing. This sample has 600,000 or so clones, with 9.5% to 15% found just once. General study points: TCRB CDR3s were moderately but significantly shorter in Type 1 diabetes patients in all four CD4+ subsets. Sequencing the cDNA could make cells with high TCR expression show up more than they should.

This CDR3 region has 15 residues. Germline CDR1 and CDR2: KGHSH and LQKENI. V trimming: 2 bases; J trimming: 5 bases; junction bases outside the gene matches: 4. As for this clone: The antigen is not known.

Sequencing was carried out using naive CD4+ T cells from blood. This TCR came from a man aged 25 to 40 with type 1 diabetes. This chain joins TRBV18 and TRBJ2-1; 9 bases line up with TRBD1. In nucleotides, the CDR3 is TGTGCCAGCTCACCAAGGACAGGGGAGCACAATGAGCAGTTCTTC. Encoded protein: CASSPRTGEHNEQFF.